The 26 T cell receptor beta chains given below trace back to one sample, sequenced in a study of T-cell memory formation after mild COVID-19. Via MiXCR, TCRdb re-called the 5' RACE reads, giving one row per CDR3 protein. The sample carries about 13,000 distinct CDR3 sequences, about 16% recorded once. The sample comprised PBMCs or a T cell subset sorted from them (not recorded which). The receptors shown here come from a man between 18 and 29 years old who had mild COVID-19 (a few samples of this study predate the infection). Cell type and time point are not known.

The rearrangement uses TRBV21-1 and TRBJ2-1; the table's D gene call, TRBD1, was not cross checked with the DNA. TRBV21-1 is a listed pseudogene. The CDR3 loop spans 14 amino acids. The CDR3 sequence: CASTGLRQGNEQFF. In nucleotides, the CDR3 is TGTGCCAGCACCGGTCTGCGACAGGGAAATGAGCAGTTCTTC.

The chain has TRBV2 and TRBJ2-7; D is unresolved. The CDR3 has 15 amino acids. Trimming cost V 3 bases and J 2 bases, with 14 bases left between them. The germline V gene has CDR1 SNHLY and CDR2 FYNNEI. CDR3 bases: TGTGCCAGCAGTGATCAGCGTCGTTGGCCCTACGAGCAGTACGTC. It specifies CASSDQRRWPYEQYV.

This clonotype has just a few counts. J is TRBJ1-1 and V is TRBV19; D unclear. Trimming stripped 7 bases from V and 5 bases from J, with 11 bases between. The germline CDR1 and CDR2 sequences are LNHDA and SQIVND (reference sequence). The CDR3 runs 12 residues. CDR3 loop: CASIRGGTEAFF. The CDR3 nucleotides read TGTGCCAGTATACGCGGAGGAACTGAAGCTTTCTTT.

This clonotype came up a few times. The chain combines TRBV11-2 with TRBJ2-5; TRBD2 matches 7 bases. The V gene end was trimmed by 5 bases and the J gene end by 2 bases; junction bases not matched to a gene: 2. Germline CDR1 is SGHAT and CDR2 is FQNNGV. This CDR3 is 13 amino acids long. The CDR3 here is CASSAGGQETQYF. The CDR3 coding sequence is TGTGCCAGCAGCGCCGGGGGGCAAGAGACCCAGTACTTC.

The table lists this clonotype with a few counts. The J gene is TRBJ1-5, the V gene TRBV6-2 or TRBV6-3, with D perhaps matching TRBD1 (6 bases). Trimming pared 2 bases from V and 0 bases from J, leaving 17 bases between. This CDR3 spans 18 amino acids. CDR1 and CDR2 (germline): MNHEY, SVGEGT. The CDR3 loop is CASSYRTAERYSNQPQHF. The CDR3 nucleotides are TGTGCCAGCAGTTACCGGACAGCCGAACGGTATAGCAATCAGCCCCAGCATTTT.

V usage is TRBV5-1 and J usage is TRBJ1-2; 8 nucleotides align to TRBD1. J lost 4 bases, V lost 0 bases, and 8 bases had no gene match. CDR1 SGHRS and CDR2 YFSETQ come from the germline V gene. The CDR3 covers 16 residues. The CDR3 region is CASSLGRQGSRYGYTF. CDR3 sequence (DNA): TGCGCCAGCAGCTTGGGAAGACAGGGGTCCCGCTATGGCTACACCTTC.

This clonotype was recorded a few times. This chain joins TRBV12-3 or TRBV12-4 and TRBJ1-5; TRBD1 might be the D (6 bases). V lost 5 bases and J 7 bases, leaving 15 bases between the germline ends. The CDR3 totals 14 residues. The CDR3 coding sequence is TGTGCCAGCAGTCCCACGTCCCAGGGGCAGCCCCAGCATTTT. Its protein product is CASSPTSQGQPQHF.

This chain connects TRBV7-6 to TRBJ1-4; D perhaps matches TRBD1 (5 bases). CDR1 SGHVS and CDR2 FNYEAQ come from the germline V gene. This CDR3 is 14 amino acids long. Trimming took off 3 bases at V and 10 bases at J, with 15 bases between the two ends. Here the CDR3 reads CASSFRVGTGKLFF. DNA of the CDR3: TGTGCCAGCAGCTTCAGGGTAGGAACTGGAAAACTGTTTTTT. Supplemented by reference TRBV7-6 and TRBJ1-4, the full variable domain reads GAGVSQSPRYKVTKRGQDVALRCDPISGHVSLYWYRQALGQGPEFLTYFNYEAQQDKSGLPNDRFSAERPEGSISTLTIQRTEQRDSAMYRCASSFRVGTGKLFFGSGTQLSVL.

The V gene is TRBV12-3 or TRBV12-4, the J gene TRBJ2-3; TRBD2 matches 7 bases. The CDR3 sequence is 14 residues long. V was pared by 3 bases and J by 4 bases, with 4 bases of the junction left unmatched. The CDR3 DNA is TGTGCCAGCAGTTTGAGCGGGACTTCAGATACGCAGTATTTT. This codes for CASSLSGTSDTQYF.

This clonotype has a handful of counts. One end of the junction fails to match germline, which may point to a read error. The CDR3 bases are TGTGCTAGCAGCTTACTTGCAGGAGCGAACACCGGGGAGCTGTTTTTT. This gives the protein CASSLLAGANTGELFF. The gene calls are TRBV7-7 and TRBJ2-2; no clear D gene. Germline V gene data show CDR1 as SSHAT and CDR2 as FNYEAQ (reference sequence). This CDR3 is built from 16 residues.

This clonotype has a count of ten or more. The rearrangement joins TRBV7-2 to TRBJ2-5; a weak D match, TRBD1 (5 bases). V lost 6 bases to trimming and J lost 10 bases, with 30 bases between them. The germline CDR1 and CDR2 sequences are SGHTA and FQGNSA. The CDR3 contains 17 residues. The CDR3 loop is CASRQPTGPNPGWGQYF. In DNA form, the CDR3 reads TGTGCCAGCAGGCAACCTACAGGACCCAACCCCGGGTGGGGCCAGTACTTC. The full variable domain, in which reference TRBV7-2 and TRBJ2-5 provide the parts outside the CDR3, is GAGVSQSPSNKVTEKGKDVELRCDPISGHTALYWYRQSLGQGLEFLIYFQGNSAPDKSGLPSDRFSAERTGGSVSTLTIQRTQQEDSAVYLCASRQPTGPNPGWGQYFGPGTRLLVL.

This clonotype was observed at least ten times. CDR3 sequence reads: CASSFRTGANTGELFF. The CDR3, as DNA: TGTGCCAGCAGTTTCCGGACAGGCGCGAACACCGGGGAGCTGTTTTTT. The genes are TRBV6-6 and TRBJ2-2; 7 bases map to TRBD1. Germline trimming cut 4 bases from V and 0 bases from J; bases unmatched to any gene: 5. CDR1 MNHNY and CDR2 SVGAGI come from the germline V gene (reference sequence). CDR3 size: 16 residues.

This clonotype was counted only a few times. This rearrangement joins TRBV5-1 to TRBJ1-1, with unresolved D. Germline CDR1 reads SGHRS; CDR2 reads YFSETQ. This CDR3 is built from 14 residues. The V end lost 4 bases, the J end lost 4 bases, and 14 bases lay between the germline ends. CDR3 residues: CASSRGLSPTEAFF. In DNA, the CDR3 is TGCGCCAGCAGCCGAGGGCTTTCACCCACTGAAGCTTTCTTT.

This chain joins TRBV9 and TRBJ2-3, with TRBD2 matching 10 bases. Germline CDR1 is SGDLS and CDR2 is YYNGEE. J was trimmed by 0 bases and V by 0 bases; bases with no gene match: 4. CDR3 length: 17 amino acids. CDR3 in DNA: TGTGCCAGCAGCGTAGGACTAGCGGGTGGGAGCACAGATACGCAGTATTTT. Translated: CASSVGLAGGSTDTQYF.

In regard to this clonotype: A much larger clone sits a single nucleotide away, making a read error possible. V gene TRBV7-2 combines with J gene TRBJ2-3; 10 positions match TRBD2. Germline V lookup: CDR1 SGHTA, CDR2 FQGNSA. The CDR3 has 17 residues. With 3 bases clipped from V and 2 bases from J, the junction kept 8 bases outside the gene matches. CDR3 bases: TGTGCCAGCAGCTTCCCACTAGCGGGGCCGCTCACAGATACGCAGTATTTT. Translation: CASSFPLAGPLTDTQYF.

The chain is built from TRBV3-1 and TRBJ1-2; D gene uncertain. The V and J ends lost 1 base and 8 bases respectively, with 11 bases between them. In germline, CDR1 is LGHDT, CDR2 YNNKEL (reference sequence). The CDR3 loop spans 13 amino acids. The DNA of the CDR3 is TGTGCCAGCAGCCAAGGTTCCTGGATCGGCTACACCTTC. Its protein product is CASSQGSWIGYTF.

CDR3 nucleotides: TGTGCCAGCTCATCAACAGGGGTTAGCGAGCAGTACTTC. Its translation is CASSSTGVSEQYF. The chain links TRBV18 to TRBJ2-7; 7 nucleotides match TRBD1. The germline V gene encodes CDR1 KGHSH and CDR2 LQKENI. The CDR3 consists of 13 residues. Losses at the gene ends were 5 bases for V and 6 bases for J; bases not matched to a gene: 7.

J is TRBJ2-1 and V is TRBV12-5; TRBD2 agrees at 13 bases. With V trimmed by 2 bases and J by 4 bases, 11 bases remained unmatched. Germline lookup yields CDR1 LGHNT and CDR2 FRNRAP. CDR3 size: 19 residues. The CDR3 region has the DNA TGTGCTAGTGGTTTGTGGGGGACTAGCGGGGTACCCCGATACAATGAGCAGTTCTTC. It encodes CASGLWGTSGVPRYNEQFF.

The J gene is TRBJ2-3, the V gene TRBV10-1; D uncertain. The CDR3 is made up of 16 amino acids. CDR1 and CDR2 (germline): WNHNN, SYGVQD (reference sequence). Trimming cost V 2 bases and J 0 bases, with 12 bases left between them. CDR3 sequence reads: CASSERSALSTDTQYF. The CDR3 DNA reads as TGCGCCAGCAGTGAGCGGTCGGCCCTGAGCACAGATACGCAGTATTTT.

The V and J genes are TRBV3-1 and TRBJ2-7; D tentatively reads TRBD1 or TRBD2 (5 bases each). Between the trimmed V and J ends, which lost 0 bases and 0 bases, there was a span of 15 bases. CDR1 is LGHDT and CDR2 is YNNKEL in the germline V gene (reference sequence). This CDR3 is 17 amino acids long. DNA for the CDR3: TGTGCCAGCAGCCAAGACCCGTTATGGGGGTTCTCCTACGAGCAGTACTTC. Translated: CASSQDPLWGFSYEQYF.

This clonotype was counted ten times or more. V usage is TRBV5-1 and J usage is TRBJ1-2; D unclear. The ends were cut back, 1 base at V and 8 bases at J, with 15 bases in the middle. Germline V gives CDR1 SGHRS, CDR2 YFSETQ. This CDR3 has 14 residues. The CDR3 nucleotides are TGCGCCAGCAGCTTGAAGGGCTCAGTGGGGGGCTACACCTTC. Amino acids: CASSLKGSVGGYTF.

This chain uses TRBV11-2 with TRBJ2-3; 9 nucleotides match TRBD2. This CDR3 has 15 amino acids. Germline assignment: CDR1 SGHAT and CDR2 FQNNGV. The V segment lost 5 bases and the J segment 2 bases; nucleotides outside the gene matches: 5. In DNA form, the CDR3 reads TGTGCCAGCAGCCACACTAGCGGGTACACAGATACGCAGTATTTT. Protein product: CASSHTSGYTDTQYF.

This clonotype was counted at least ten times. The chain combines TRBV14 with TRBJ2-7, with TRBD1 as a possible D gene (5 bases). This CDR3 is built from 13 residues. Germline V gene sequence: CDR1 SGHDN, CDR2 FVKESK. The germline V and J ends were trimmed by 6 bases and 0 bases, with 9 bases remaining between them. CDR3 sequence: CASSLTDSYEQYV. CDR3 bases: TGTGCCAGCAGTCTGACAGACTCCTACGAGCAGTACGTC.

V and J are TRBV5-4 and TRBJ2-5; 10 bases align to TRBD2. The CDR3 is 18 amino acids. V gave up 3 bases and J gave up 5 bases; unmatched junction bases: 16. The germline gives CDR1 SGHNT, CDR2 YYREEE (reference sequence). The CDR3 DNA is TGTGCCAGCAGCTCCTCGCATGGAGTAGCGGGGGGACGGGAGACCCAGTACTTC. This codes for CASSSSHGVAGGRETQYF.

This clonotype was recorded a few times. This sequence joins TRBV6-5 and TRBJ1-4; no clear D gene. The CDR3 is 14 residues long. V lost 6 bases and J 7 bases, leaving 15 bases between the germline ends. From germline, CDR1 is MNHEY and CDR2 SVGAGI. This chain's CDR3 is CASRKDPMGEKLFF. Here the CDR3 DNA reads TGTGCCAGCAGAAAGGACCCCATGGGTGAAAAACTGTTTTTT.

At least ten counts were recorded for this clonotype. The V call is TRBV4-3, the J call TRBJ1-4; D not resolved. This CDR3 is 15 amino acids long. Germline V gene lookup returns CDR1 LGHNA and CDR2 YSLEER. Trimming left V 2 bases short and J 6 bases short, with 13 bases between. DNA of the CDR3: TGCGCCAGCAGCCAAACTTTGCGGGATTATGAAAAACTGTTTTTT. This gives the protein CASSQTLRDYEKLFF.